The TCR beta chain under discussion was sequenced for a study of regulatory T cells in long-lasting Graves disease. Researchers made TCR beta libraries by using iRepertoire HTBI primers and running Arm-PCR on CDR3 regions. TCRdb called the multiplex PCR reads again in MiXCR, with one record for every CDR3 protein. The sample shows under 300,000 distinct CDR3 sequences, 20% to 25% of them seen only once. This clonotype was picked up many times. Noted time point: newly diagnosed GD, antithyroid drugs for less than 3 months. There was RNA extracted from PBMCs, and the TCR library was made from it. Material: peripheral blood mononuclear cells (PBMCs), obtained at new diagnosis, from a patient treated with antithyroid drugs. The sequence was collected from a female donor with Graves disease.

The CDR3 sequence is CASSRTGDDSYEQYF. The CDR3 DNA reads as TGTGCCAGCAGCCGGACAGGGGACGACTCCTACGAGCAGTACTTC. J is TRBJ2-7 and V is TRBV2; 9 nucleotides line up with TRBD1. This CDR3 has 15 residues. Germline V gene data show CDR1 as SNHLY and CDR2 as FYNNEI. The V segment lost 6 bases and the J segment 0 bases; nucleotides outside the gene matches: 6.